These T cell receptor beta chains were read from a single sample in a study of T-cell memory formation after mild COVID-19. A single record per CDR3 protein comes from TCRdb applying MiXCR to the 5' RACE reads. The data show roughly 52,000 distinct CDR3 sequences, 8% to 10% seen once. Sequencing was performed on PBMCs or a T cell subset sorted from them (not recorded which). The receptors here all came from a man aged 18 to 30 who had mild COVID-19 (a few samples of this study predate the infection). Cell type and time point are not known. Each CDR3 is given with its conserved first and last residue. The D gene is left open where the match is weak. Clone size, where shown, is once, few, many, or a class for clones that have expanded.

V: TRBV5-1; J: TRBJ1-2; size: medium-sized; D: -; DNA: TGCGCCAGCAGCCAGCGAGAAGCTAACTATGGCTACACCTTC; CDR3: CASSQREANYGYTF
V: TRBV20-1; J: TRBJ2-5; size: few; D: -; DNA: TGCAGTGTCCCTCAGGGGGGCGAGACCCAGTACTTC; CDR3: CSVPQGGETQYF
V: TRBV7-9; J: TRBJ1-2; size: few; D: -; DNA: TGTGCCAGCAGCCCAGATGACAGCTATGGCTACACCTTC; CDR3: CASSPDDSYGYTF
V: TRBV7-2; J: TRBJ2-3; size: -; D: -; DNA: TGTGCCAGCAGCTTAGCGCAGTTAGGGGCCGGAGATACGCAGTATTTT; CDR3: CASSLAQLGAGDTQYF
V: TRBV20-1; J: TRBJ1-1; size: -; D: TRBD1; DNA: TGCAGTGCTACTGGAGCCGGGACAGGGCCCCCGAGCACTGAAGCTTTCTTT; CDR3: CSATGAGTGPPSTEAFF
V: TRBV7-2; J: TRBJ1-6; size: -; D: -; DNA: TGTGCCAGCAGCTTAGGGTCCAGCTCCTATAATTCACCCCTCCACTTT; CDR3: CASSLGSSSYNSPLHF
V: TRBV5-1; J: TRBJ2-1; size: many; D: TRBD2; DNA: TGCGCCAGCAGCTTGACGCTAGCGGGGCCTAGCTCCTACAATGAGCAGTTCTTC; CDR3: CASSLTLAGPSSYNEQFF
V: TRBV3-1; J: TRBJ2-1; size: -; D: -; DNA: TGTGCCAGCAGCCAAGATCGGGTCAGTAATGAGCAGTTCTTC; CDR3: CASSQDRVSNEQFF
V: TRBV7-2; J: TRBJ2-5; size: many; D: -; DNA: TGTGCCAGCAGCTTAGTAGGGGACCAAGAGACCCAGTACTTC; CDR3: CASSLVGDQETQYF
V: TRBV27; J: TRBJ2-7; size: many; D: -; DNA: TGTGCCAGCAGTCCCCCCGGCTACGGCGGGCAGTACTTC; CDR3: CASSPPGYGGQYF
V: TRBV14; J: TRBJ2-3; size: -; D: -; DNA: TGTGCCAGCAGCCAAACTCCGGGCCACGCCACAGATACGCAGTATTTT; CDR3: CASSQTPGHATDTQYF
V: TRBV19; J: TRBJ1-2; size: -; D: TRBD1; DNA: TGTGCCAGTAGAGTGACACAGGGGGGTGGCTACACCTTC; CDR3: CASRVTQGGGYTF
V: TRBV15; J: TRBJ2-5; size: -; D: TRBD2; DNA: TGTGCCACCAGCGGGGGGGGATCCCAAGAGACCCAGTACTTC; CDR3: CATSGGGSQETQYF
V: TRBV12-3/TRBV12-4; J: TRBJ2-3; size: many; D: -; DNA: TGTGCCAGCAGTTCACAGGACGGCCGCACAGATACGCAGTATTTT; CDR3: CASSSQDGRTDTQYF
V: TRBV24-1; J: TRBJ1-2; size: -; D: -; DNA: TGTGCCACCAGTGGCCGGGACACTGTAGAAGACTATGGCTACACCTTC; CDR3: CATSGRDTVEDYGYTF
V: TRBV6-2/TRBV6-3; J: TRBJ1-1; size: -; D: TRBD1; DNA: TGTGCCAGCTCGGGACAGGGGGATGAAGCTTTCTTT; CDR3: CASSGQGDEAFF
V: TRBV20-1; J: TRBJ2-1; size: many; D: -; DNA: TGCAGTGCTAGAGACGGGAAGTTGTCCTACAATGAGCAGTTCTTC; CDR3: CSARDGKLSYNEQFF
V: TRBV12-3/TRBV12-4; J: TRBJ2-1; size: few; D: -; DNA: TGTGCCAGCAGTTTGGCTGTTGTTCGATACAATGAGCAGTTCTTC; CDR3: CASSLAVVRYNEQFF
V: TRBV2; J: TRBJ1-2; size: -; D: -; DNA: TGTGCCAGCGGGCAGGAGCGAGCTAACTATGGCTACACCTTC; CDR3: CASGQERANYGYTF
V: TRBV20-1; J: TRBJ2-5; size: -; D: TRBD2; DNA: TGCAGTGCTCCCTTGGCGGGGGGCCAAGAGACCCAGTACTTC; CDR3: CSAPLAGGQETQYF
V: TRBV5-1; J: TRBJ1-1; size: -; D: TRBD1; DNA: TGCGCCAGCAGCGAGGCGGACAGGGGGGACACTGAAGCTTTCTTT; CDR3: CASSEADRGDTEAFF
V: TRBV2; J: TRBJ2-7; size: -; D: -; DNA: TGTGCCAGTGCTATAGGGCGCACATCCTACGAGCAGTACTTC; CDR3: CASAIGRTSYEQYF
V: TRBV4-3; J: TRBJ2-1; size: few; D: -; DNA: TGCGCCAGCAGCCAAGATACGGGGACAGAGCAGTTCTTC; CDR3: CASSQDTGTEQFF
V: TRBV5-1; J: TRBJ2-6; size: -; D: -; DNA: TGCGCCAGCAGCTTGAGTAACTCTGGGGCCAACGTCCTGACTTTC; CDR3: CASSLSNSGANVLTF
V: TRBV29-1; J: TRBJ1-1; size: few; D: -; DNA: TGCAGCGCGGCAGCTTCGGTGGACACTGAAGCTTTCTTT; CDR3: CSAAASVDTEAFF
V: TRBV12-3/TRBV12-4; J: TRBJ1-2; size: -; D: TRBD1; DNA: TGTGCCAGCAGTTTGTTGACAGGGAACTCTGGCTACACCTTC; CDR3: CASSLLTGNSGYTF
V: TRBV20-1; J: TRBJ1-1; size: few; D: -; DNA: TGCAGTGCTAGAGATTTGGCCCTGGGGACACCTGAAGCTTTCTTT; CDR3: CSARDLALGTPEAFF
V: TRBV9; J: TRBJ2-2; size: -; D: -; DNA: TGTGCCAGCACCCACCAGAGGGGGGCGGACACCGGGGAGCTGTTTTTT; CDR3: CASTHQRGADTGELFF
V: TRBV12-3/TRBV12-4; J: TRBJ1-5; size: few; D: -; DNA: TGTGCCAGCAGTTTAGCCAGGGCCCAGCCCCAGCATTTT; CDR3: CASSLARAQPQHF
V: TRBV18; J: TRBJ1-2; size: -; D: TRBD1; DNA: TGTGCCAGCTCCCCAGGGACAGGGGAAGGAGGCTACACCTTC; CDR3: CASSPGTGEGGYTF
V: TRBV7-7; J: TRBJ2-6; size: many; D: -; DNA: TGTGCTAGCAGCGCGTCCTCTGGGGCCAACGTCCTGACTTTC; CDR3: CASSASSGANVLTF
V: TRBV7-8; J: TRBJ1-3; size: -; D: -; DNA: TGTGCCAGCAGCTTAGTTCAGGGAACTGGAAACACCATATATTTT; CDR3: CASSLVQGTGNTIYF
V: TRBV4-3; J: TRBJ1-6; size: many; D: -; DNA: TGCGCCAGCAGCCAAGATGAGGCAGGCGTCAATAATTCACCCCTCCACTTT; CDR3: CASSQDEAGVNNSPLHF
V: TRBV27; J: TRBJ1-1; size: few; D: -; DNA: TGTGCCAGCAGTAGACAAAGGAACACTGAAGCTTTCTTT; CDR3: CASSRQRNTEAFF
V: TRBV7-3; J: TRBJ2-1; size: medium-sized; D: -; DNA: TGTGCCAGCAGCTTAAGGGGGAATGAGCAGTTCTTC; CDR3: CASSLRGNEQFF
V: TRBV6-2/TRBV6-3; J: TRBJ2-1; size: few; D: TRBD2; DNA: TGTGCCAGCAGTTACGTACTAGCGGGGATGAATGAGCAGTTCTTC; CDR3: CASSYVLAGMNEQFF
V: TRBV4-2; J: TRBJ2-7; size: -; D: -; DNA: TGTGCCAGCAGCCAAAATCGGGGCGGGGTAGGCGAGCAGTACTTC; CDR3: CASSQNRGGVGEQYF
V: TRBV5-6; J: TRBJ1-1; size: -; D: -; DNA: TGTGCCAGCAGCCCTTGGCCGGCAGGGCAGACTTTCGAAGCTTTCTTT; CDR3: CASSPWPAGQTFEAFF
V: TRBV5-1; J: TRBJ2-7; size: -; D: -; DNA: TGCGCCAGCAGCTTTAACGGTCAGGTCTACGAGCAGTACTTC; CDR3: CASSFNGQVYEQYF
V: TRBV28; J: TRBJ1-1; size: few; D: -; DNA: TGTGCCAGCAGTTTATCGGCAGACGAAGCTTTCTTT; CDR3: CASSLSADEAFF
V: TRBV6-2/TRBV6-3; J: TRBJ2-5; size: few; D: -; DNA: TGTGCCAGCAGTCCCACCCGGGACTTAGTGAAGTTC; CDR3: CASSPTRDLVKF
V: TRBV20-1; J: TRBJ2-7; size: -; D: TRBD2; DNA: TGCAGTGCTAGATTATCAGCGGGGGGGCGGGGCTACGAGCAGTACTTC; CDR3: CSARLSAGGRGYEQYF
V: TRBV7-2; J: TRBJ1-1; size: -; D: -; DNA: TGTGCCAGCAGCTTAAACAGTATGAACACTGAAGCTTTCTTT; CDR3: CASSLNSMNTEAFF
V: TRBV7-8; J: TRBJ1-5; size: -; D: TRBD1; DNA: TGTGCCAGCAGCTTCTCGGACAGGGGTTGGAATCAGCCCCAGCATTTT; CDR3: CASSFSDRGWNQPQHF